The 14 T cell receptor beta chains given below trace back to one sample, sequenced in a study of OX40 agonist ivuxolimab in advanced cancers. Sequencing used immunoSEQ multiplex PCR; TCRdb keeps in-frame clones, though not all of them. Among under 70,000 clones listed, roughly 90% were seen once. Sequencing was performed on CD4+ or CD8+ T cells sorted from blood, taken in a trial of the OX40 agonist ivuxolimab. These receptors originate from an adult with an advanced solid tumor such as melanoma, head and neck, liver or kidney cancer.

The V gene is TRBV9, the J gene TRBJ1-4; D not certain. Germline V lookup: CDR1 SGDLS, CDR2 YYNGEE. This CDR3 spans 15 amino acids. Trimming stripped 0 bases from V and 5 bases from J, with 11 bases between. The DNA of the CDR3 is TGTGCCAGCAGCGTAGCGGGAGGAGGGAATGAAAAACTGTTTTTT. As protein: CASSVAGGGNEKLFF.

CDR3 DNA sequence: TGTGCCAGCAGCTTAGAAACATACGAGCAGTACTTC. This codes for CASSLETYEQYF. This chain uses TRBV7-9 with TRBJ2-7, with no clear D. From germline, CDR1 is SEHNR and CDR2 FQNEAQ (reference sequence). The CDR3 totals 12 residues. V was cut by 1 base and J by 4 bases, with 5 bases left in between.

The chain employs TRBV7-8 and TRBJ2-5; 11 positions agree with TRBD1. There are 16 residues in the CDR3. Germline CDR1 reads SGHVS; CDR2 reads FQNEAQ. Trimming removed 5 bases from V and 2 bases from J; junction bases left unmatched: 7. Here the CDR3 reads CASSPIGQGAQETQYF. CDR3 nucleotide sequence: TGTGCCAGCAGCCCGATCGGACAGGGGGCTCAAGAGACCCAGTACTTC.

The rearrangement joins TRBV2 to TRBJ2-3; 9 bases are shared with TRBD1. Trimming at V came to 3 bases and at J to 4 bases, leaving 2 bases not matched to a gene. Per the germline V gene, CDR1 is SNHLY and CDR2 is FYNNEI. The length of the CDR3 is 14 residues. CDR3: CASSEDRGPDTQYF. The CDR3 nucleotides read TGTGCCAGCAGTGAGGACAGGGGTCCAGATACGCAGTATTTT.

The chain recombines TRBV6-5 with TRBJ1-2; D is possibly TRBD1 (6 bases). Looked up from germline, CDR1 is MNHEY and CDR2 is SVGAGI. V lost 7 bases and J lost 6, with 12 bases in between. This CDR3 has 12 amino acids. The CDR3 reads CASTRRGNGYTF. The CDR3 bases are TGTGCCAGCACCAGGAGGGGGAATGGCTACACCTTC.

The V gene is TRBV19, the J gene TRBJ1-5; a possible D gene is TRBD1 (5 bases). The germline V and J ends were trimmed by 0 bases and 2 bases, with 5 bases remaining between them. The CDR3 length is 14 residues. CDR1 is LNHDA and CDR2 is SQIVND in the germline V gene (reference sequence). This CDR3 is CASSIDRGNQPQHF. The CDR3 coding sequence is TGTGCCAGTAGTATAGACAGGGGCAATCAGCCCCAGCATTTT.

The chain has TRBV11-3 and TRBJ2-2, with 7 nucleotides matching TRBD2. The length of the CDR3 is 15 residues. CDR1 and CDR2 (germline): SGHNT, YENEEA. The trim removed 5 bases at V and 6 bases at J, leaving 9 bases unmatched. The CDR3 coding sequence is TGTGCCAGCAGCCCCCGGCGGGGGTCGGCCGGGGAGCTGTTTTTT. It yields the protein CASSPRRGSAGELFF.

The chain uses TRBV10-3 and TRBJ1-1; no clear D. The CDR3 contains 13 residues. Germline V gene lookup returns CDR1 ENHRY and CDR2 SYGVKD. Trimming removed 5 bases from V and 4 bases from J, with 11 bases in between. CDR3 sequence reads: CAISNTGITEAFF. The CDR3 DNA reads TGTGCCATCAGTAACACGGGGATCACTGAAGCTTTCTTT.

The chain employs TRBV5-1 and TRBJ1-2; tentatively, D is TRBD1 (5 bases). Germline loops: CDR1 SGHRS, CDR2 YFSETQ. V gave up 4 bases and J gave up 2 bases, with 9 bases separating them. This CDR3 spans 13 amino acids. CDR3 in DNA: TGCGCCAGCAGCGCGGACAACAACTATGGCTACACCTTC. This sequence encodes CASSADNNYGYTF.

This sequence joins TRBV5-1 and TRBJ2-4, with D perhaps matching TRBD1 or TRBD2 (5 bases each). V gave up 4 bases and J gave up 0 bases, with 17 bases separating them. This CDR3 is built from 17 residues. Germline V gene sequence: CDR1 SGHRS, CDR2 YFSETQ. In nucleotides, the CDR3 is TGCGCCAGCAGCCCGGGCGCCGGGACCGTAGCCAAAAACATTCAGTACTTC. Its protein is CASSPGAGTVAKNIQYF.

The gene calls are TRBV5-1 and TRBJ2-1; tentatively, D is TRBD1 (5 bases). The CDR3 spans 14 residues. The ends were cut back, 4 bases at V and 5 bases at J, with 13 bases in the middle. Looked up from germline, CDR1 is SGHRS and CDR2 is YFSETQ. This CDR3 is CASSETGLDNEQFF. Written as DNA, the CDR3 is TGCGCCAGCAGCGAAACAGGTCTCGACAATGAGCAGTTCTTC.

This clone has just one count. The chain couples TRBV7-2 to TRBJ1-5, with TRBD1 matching over 7 bases. The V segment lost 5 bases and the J segment 5 bases; nucleotides outside the gene matches: 3. Germline CDR1 and CDR2: SGHTA and FQGNSA. This CDR3 region has 13 residues. CDR3 DNA sequence: TGTGCCAGCAGCCGACAGGGCGATCAGCCCCAGCATTTT. It specifies CASSRQGDQPQHF.

This chain uses TRBV27 with TRBJ1-1; D is uncertain. With 9 bases removed from V and 1 base from J, the gap between germline ends came to 24 bases. Germline V gene lookup returns CDR1 MNHEY and CDR2 SMNVEV (reference sequence). The CDR3 totals 17 residues. Here the CDR3 reads CASWRAGRRKGNTEAFF. The CDR3 DNA is TGTGCCAGTTGGAGGGCGGGAAGAAGGAAGGGGAACACTGAAGCTTTCTTT.

V and J are TRBV16 and TRBJ1-3; D gene uncertain. The CDR3 has 15 amino acids. V lost 2 bases, J lost 2 bases, and 10 bases lay in between. Germline V gene sequence: CDR1 KGHSY, CDR2 FQNENV. The CDR3 loop reads CASSQSAMAGNTIYF. The DNA for the CDR3 is TGTGCCAGCAGCCAAAGCGCGATGGCTGGAAACACCATATATTTT.